This TCR beta chain originates from a study of T-cell memory formation after mild COVID-19. Study results and limitations: Within pre-infection memory, some responding clones were found, suggesting cross-reactive memory joined.

On this clonotype itself: Its antigen is undetermined.

TCRdb re-called the 5' RACE reads with MiXCR, one entry per CDR3 protein. The table records around 420,000 distinct CDR3 sequences, approximately 24% of them present only once. The clonotype originates from an adult woman who had mild COVID-19 (a few samples of this study predate the infection). Cell type and time point are not known. The specimen sequenced was PBMCs or a T cell subset sorted from them (not recorded which).

The DNA of the CDR3 is TGTGCCAGCAGCCAAGATGTCACAGATACGCAGTATTTT. It encodes CASSQDVTDTQYF. This rearrangement joins TRBV3-1 to TRBJ2-3; D is uncertain. From germline, CDR1 is LGHDT and CDR2 YNNKEL (reference sequence). The CDR3 loop spans 13 amino acids. V dropped 0 bases and J dropped 2 bases, with 3 bases sitting between them.